A selection of T cell receptor beta chains follows, all from one sample in a study of cytomegalovirus exposure and HLA in healthy donors. Profiled with immunoSEQ multiplex PCR; TCRdb holds only in-frame clones, not every one. The data contain 150,000 to 200,000 clones, around 82% of them singletons. The sequenced material came from PBMCs. The receptor source for this set is a man between 25 and 39 years old in good health and CMV-seropositive. CDR3s include the opening cysteine and the closing phenylalanine or tryptophan. The D gene is left open where the match is weak. Clone size, where shown, is once, few, many, or a class for clones that have expanded.

j_call | v_call | d_call | clone_size | cdr3_nt | cdr3_aa
TRBJ1-1 | TRBV9 | . | . | TGTGCCAGCAGCGTAGGAGGATACACTGAAGCTTTCTTT | CASSVGGYTEAFF
TRBJ1-1 | TRBV19 | . | few | TGTGCCAGTAGTGCCGGGACACTGAACACTGAAGCTTTCTTT | CASSAGTLNTEAFF
TRBJ2-1 | TRBV2 | TRBD2 | . | TGTGCCAGCAGGGGGAGGGCTCCCTCCTACAATGAGCAGTTCTTC | CASRGRAPSYNEQFF
TRBJ1-5 | TRBV19 | . | . | TGTGCCAGTAGTATTGGGGCTCAGCCCCAGCATTTT | CASSIGAQPQHF
TRBJ2-5 | TRBV5-5 | . | once | TGTGCCAGCAGCTTGGTCCCGGGGGAGACCCAGTACTTC | CASSLVPGETQYF
TRBJ2-3 | TRBV4-1 | . | . | TGCGCCAGCAGCCAAGATCCGGGAGATACGCAGTATTTT | CASSQDPGDTQYF
TRBJ2-5 | TRBV13 | TRBD2 | . | TGTGCCAGCAGCTCTCCTCGACTAGCGGGGTCCTTTGAGACCCAGTACTTC | CASSSPRLAGSFETQYF
TRBJ2-1 | TRBV11-2 | TRBD2 | . | TGTGCCAGCAGCTTAGGCCTCGAGGAGCGGGAGGCCTACAATGAGCAGTTCTTC | CASSLGLEEREAYNEQFF
TRBJ2-2 | TRBV4-3 | TRBD1 | . | TGCGCCAGCAGCCAAGATGGGAGACAGGGGTATGACGGGACTTACACCGGGGAGCTGTTTTTT | CASSQDGRQGYDGTYTGELFF
TRBJ2-5 | TRBV19 | TRBD2 | . | TGTGCCAGTAGAGGGCTAGCGGGGGTTAAACAAGAGACCCAGTACTTC | CASRGLAGVKQETQYF
TRBJ1-1 | TRBV25-1 | . | . | TGTGCCAGCAGTGGGCGGCGGGGCCTGAGAACTGAAGCTTTCTTT | CASSGRRGLRTEAFF
TRBJ1-1 | TRBV30 | . | . | TGTGCCTGGGGGCGCACTGAAGCTTTCTTT | CAWGRTEAFF
TRBJ2-5 | TRBV9 | . | . | TGTGCCAGCAGCGTTAGCGGCCTGGGCGAAACCCAGTACTTC | CASSVSGLGETQYF
TRBJ1-3 | TRBV7-9 | . | once | TGTGCCAGCAGCACAGACGGGAGCTCTGGAAACACCATATATTTT | CASSTDGSSGNTIYF
TRBJ2-5 | TRBV15 | TRBD1 | . | TGTGCCACCAGCAGGCTTATCCGGGACAGACAATTTCAAGAGACCCAGTACTTC | CATSRLIRDRQFQETQYF
TRBJ1-2 | TRBV7-2 | . | . | TGTGCCAGCAGCTTAGAGCCGGAGTTTATGGCTCGAACCTTC | CASSLEPEFMARTF
TRBJ2-5 | TRBV7-3 | . | . | TGTGCCAGCAGCCTGATGACTGGAGAGACCCAGTACTTC | CASSLMTGETQYF
TRBJ1-6 | TRBV12-5 | . | . | TGTGCTAGTGGATCGGGGTCGGGTAGCTCCTATAATTCACCCCTCCACTTT | CASGSGSGSSYNSPLHF
TRBJ2-2 | TRBV7-3 | TRBD1 | once | TGTGCCAGCAGCTCGACCGGGACAGGGGGTAGCGGGGAGCTGTTTTTT | CASSSTGTGGSGELFF
TRBJ2-1 | TRBV7-2 | . | . | TGTGCCAGCAGCTTAGGGGAGGCGGCTTCGAATGAGCAGTTCTTC | CASSLGEAASNEQFF
TRBJ2-3 | TRBV7-6 | TRBD2 | . | TGTGCCAGCAGCTTGGGAGCGGGGGGGCGGGCAGATACGCAGTATTTT | CASSLGAGGRADTQYF
TRBJ2-5 | TRBV28 | TRBD2 | . | TGTGCCAGCAAGACTAGCGGGGGGGAATCAGAGACCCAGTACTTC | CASKTSGGESETQYF